These 12 T cell receptor beta chains share one sample of origin, sequenced in a study of early T cells in non-severe SARS-CoV-2 infection. TCRdb re-called the 5' RACE reads with MiXCR, one entry per CDR3 protein. The data show about 69,000 distinct CDR3 sequences, around a tenth seen once. Sequencing input: whole blood. Source of these receptors: an adult who was a healthcare worker with PCR-confirmed SARS-CoV-2 infection or an uninfected control (not recorded which).

This clonotype came up many times. The V and J genes are TRBV6-2 or TRBV6-3 and TRBJ2-2, with unresolved D. The V end lost 8 bases, the J end lost 4 bases, and 14 bases lay between the germline ends. Germline CDR1 is MNHEY and CDR2 is SVGEGT. The CDR3 has 14 amino acids. CDR3 nucleotides: TGTGCCAGCGCACCGGGCCAAGCCACCGGGGAGCTGTTTTTT. Amino acids: CASAPGQATGELFF.

The chain links TRBV4-1 to TRBJ1-5; no clear D gene. The CDR3 is made up of 13 amino acids. Trimming cost V 1 base and J 4 bases, with 5 bases left between them. CDR1 MGHRA and CDR2 YSYEKL come from the germline V gene. For the CDR3, the DNA is TGCGCCAGCAGCCAAGGCCTAAATCAGCCCCAGCATTTT. Translating gives CASSQGLNQPQHF.

This clonotype was observed at least ten times. V gene TRBV11-2 combines with J gene TRBJ2-7, with 9 bases that match TRBD2. The length of the CDR3 is 14 residues. The J segment lost 3 bases and the V segment lost 5 bases, leaving 5 bases of the junction unmatched. Germline CDR1 is SGHAT and CDR2 is FQNNGV. CDR3 region: CASSRPLAGYEQYF. The CDR3 region has the DNA TGTGCCAGCAGCCGTCCACTAGCGGGCTACGAGCAGTACTTC.

This clonotype was recorded at least ten times. V gene TRBV7-2 combines with J gene TRBJ1-5, with D possibly matching TRBD1 (5 bases). CDR3 length: 14 amino acids. Between the trimmed V and J ends, which lost 2 bases and 9 bases, there was a span of 14 bases. Germline CDR1 is SGHTA and CDR2 is FQGNSA. CDR3 coding DNA: TGTGCCAGCAGCTTAAGCAGGGTGGAACGGCCCCAGCATTTT. This codes for CASSLSRVERPQHF.

This clonotype was observed at least ten times. The genes are TRBV3-1 and TRBJ2-2; D remains unclear. The germline V gene encodes CDR1 LGHDT and CDR2 YNNKEL (reference sequence). CDR3 length: 16 amino acids. Deletions cut 0 bases from V and 4 bases from J, with 12 bases between. The CDR3 DNA reads as TGTGCCAGCAGCCAAGATTTAGCATTGCCCACCGGGGAGCTGTTTTTT. This encodes CASSQDLALPTGELFF.

There are a few counts of this clonotype. The rearrangement uses TRBV29-1 and TRBJ2-1, with D tentatively TRBD2 (5 bases). Per the germline V gene, CDR1 is SQVTM and CDR2 is ANQGSEA. CDR3 size: 15 residues. Deletions cut 6 bases from V and 6 bases from J, with 21 bases between. CDR3 nucleotides: TGCAGCGTGAAGGAGGCGGCCACCCCTTCCAATGAGCAGTTCTTC. Protein: CSVKEAATPSNEQFF.

This clonotype was picked up many times. The chain couples TRBV15 to TRBJ2-2; perhaps TRBD1 as D (6 bases). The CDR3 loop spans 16 amino acids. The V gene's germline CDR1 is LNHNV and CDR2 YYDKDF (reference sequence). V was trimmed by 2 bases and J by 4 bases, leaving 14 bases between them. The DNA of the CDR3 is TGTGCCACCAGCAGACGATACAGGGTTAGCACCGGGGAGCTGTTTTTT. As protein: CATSRRYRVSTGELFF.

The CDR3 sequence is CASSRTGGTYEQYF. CDR3 coding DNA: TGTGCCAGCAGTCGGACAGGGGGTACCTACGAGCAGTACTTC. This rearrangement joins TRBV6-5 to TRBJ2-7, with 10 bases aligning to TRBD1. V shed 5 bases and J 2 bases; nucleotides not matched to a gene: 3. The CDR3 contains 14 residues. The germline CDR1 and CDR2 sequences are MNHEY and SVGAGI.

This clonotype came up a few times. CDR3 in DNA: TGTGCCAGCAGCTGGGGGTACGAGCAGTACTTC. It specifies CASSWGYEQYF. The chain carries TRBV28 and TRBJ2-7; the D gene could be TRBD1 or TRBD2 (5 bases each). Germline values: CDR1 MDHEN, CDR2 SYDVKM. Trimming left V 6 bases short and J 4 bases short, with 7 bases between. This CDR3 has 11 amino acids.

This chain joins TRBV5-1 and TRBJ2-5; TRBD1 agrees at 7 bases. V lost 4 bases and J lost 3; bases outside the gene matches: 6. Germline V lookup: CDR1 SGHRS, CDR2 YFSETQ. The CDR3 consists of 14 residues. The CDR3 loop is CASSGTGVEETQYF. CDR3 DNA: TGCGCCAGCAGCGGTACAGGGGTCGAAGAGACCCAGTACTTC.

The sample holds a few counts of this clonotype. A much bigger clone sits one base away, suggesting this may be a read error. The gene calls are TRBV4-2 and TRBJ2-7, with 10 bases aligning to TRBD1. Germline assignment: CDR1 LGHNA and CDR2 YNFKEQ. The CDR3 is 15 amino acids. V lost 2 bases, J lost 3 bases, and 4 bases stayed unmatched. CDR3 nucleotide sequence: TGTGCCAGCAGCCAACCGGGACAGGGGAACTACGAGCAGTACTTC. Its translation: CASSQPGQGNYEQYF.

This clonotype has ten or more counts. The genes are TRBV7-3 and TRBJ2-5; 11 positions agree with TRBD2. This CDR3 is built from 15 residues. Per germline, CDR1 SGHTA and CDR2 FQGTGA. Losses at the gene ends were 5 bases for V and 4 bases for J; bases not matched to a gene: 6. The CDR3 region has the DNA TGTGCCAGCAGCCCGATGACTAGCGGGATAGAGACCCAGTACTTC. Its translation is CASSPMTSGIETQYF. The variable domain in full, with the rest retrieved from reference TRBV7-3 and TRBJ2-5, is GAGVSQTPSNKVTEKGKYVELRCDPISGHTALYWYRQSLGQGPEFLIYFQGTGAADDSGLPNDRFFAVRPEGSVSTLKIQRTERGDSAVYLCASSPMTSGIETQYFGPGTRLLVL.